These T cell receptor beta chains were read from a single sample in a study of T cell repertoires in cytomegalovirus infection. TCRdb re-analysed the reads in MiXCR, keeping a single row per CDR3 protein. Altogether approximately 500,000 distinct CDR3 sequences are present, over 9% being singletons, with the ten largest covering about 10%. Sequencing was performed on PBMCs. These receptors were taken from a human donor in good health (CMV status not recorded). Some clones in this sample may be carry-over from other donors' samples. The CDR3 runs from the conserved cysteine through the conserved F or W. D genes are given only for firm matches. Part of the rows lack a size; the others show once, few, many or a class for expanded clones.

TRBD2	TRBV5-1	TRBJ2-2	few	TGCGCCAGCAGTGCGGGGGGGAAACCGGGCACCGGGGAGCTGTTTTTT	CASSAGGKPGTGELFF
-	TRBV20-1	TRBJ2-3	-	TGCAGTGCTAGAGCTGTCGGGACTAGCACAGATACGCAGTATTTT	CSARAVGTSTDTQYF
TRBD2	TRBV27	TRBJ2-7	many	TGTGCCAGCCGTACGGGGGGGGACGAGCAGTACTTC	CASRTGGDEQYF
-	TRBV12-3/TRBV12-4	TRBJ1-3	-	TGTGCCAGCAGTTCAGGGGAAGCCATATATTTT	CASSSGEAIYF
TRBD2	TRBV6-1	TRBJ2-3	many	TGTGCCAGCACTGACCGGGGGGGAACGCAGTATTTT	CASTDRGGTQYF
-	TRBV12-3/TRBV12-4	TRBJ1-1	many	TGTGCCAGCAGTTCCTCAGAGGGGACTGAAGCTTTCTTT	CASSSSEGTEAFF
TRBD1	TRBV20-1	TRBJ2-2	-	TGCAGTGCCAGCACAGGGGTCACCGGGGAGCTGTTTTTT	CSASTGVTGELFF
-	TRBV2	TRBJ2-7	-	TGTGCCAGCAGAGGCGAATACGAGCAGTACTTC	CASRGEYEQYF
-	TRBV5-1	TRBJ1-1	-	TGCGCCAGCAGCTTTGTTGGCACTGAAGCTTTCTTT	CASSFVGTEAFF
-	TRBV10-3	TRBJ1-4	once	TGTGCCATCAGTGAGTCTTCGGGGTCTAATGAAAAACTGTTTTTT	CAISESSGSNEKLFF
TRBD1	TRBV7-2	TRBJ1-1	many	TGTGCCAGCAGCTTCTTCCCCGTGGGGCAGGGGGCTGAAGCTTTCTTT	CASSFFPVGQGAEAFF
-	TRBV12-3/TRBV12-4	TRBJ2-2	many	TGTGCCAGCAGTTCACCCTCCGGACAAAGCACCGGGGAGCTGTTTTTT	CASSSPSGQSTGELFF
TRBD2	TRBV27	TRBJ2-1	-	TGTGCCACAAGCGGTGAGAGCGGGGGGGCCTACAATGAGCAGTTCTTC	CATSGESGGAYNEQFF
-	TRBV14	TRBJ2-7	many	TGTGCCAGCAGCCAAGATCGCGGTTGGAGGGGAGACGAGCAGTACTTC	CASSQDRGWRGDEQYF
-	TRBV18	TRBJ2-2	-	TGTGCCAGCTCCCGCAGAGGTAACACCGGGGAGCTGTTTTTT	CASSRRGNTGELFF
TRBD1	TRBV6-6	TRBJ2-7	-	TGTGCCAGCAGTTACGGACAGGTGGAAGGCGAGCAGTACTTC	CASSYGQVEGEQYF
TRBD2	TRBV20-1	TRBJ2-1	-	TGCAGTGCCAGTACTAGCGGGAGTAGCAATGAGCAGTTCTTC	CSASTSGSSNEQFF
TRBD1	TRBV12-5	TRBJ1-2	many	TGTGCTAGTGGTATGGGACAGACGTATGGCTACACCTTC	CASGMGQTYGYTF
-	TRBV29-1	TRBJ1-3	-	TGCAGCGTTGAACTCCCTGGAAACACCATATATTTT	CSVELPGNTIYF
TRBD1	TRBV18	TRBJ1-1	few	TGTGCCAGCTCAGCCGCGGGACAGGGAGGCACTGAAGCTTTCTTT	CASSAAGQGGTEAFF
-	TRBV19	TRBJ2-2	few	TGTGCCAGTAGTATTTTCACACTAGCGAACACCGGGGAGCTGTTTTTT	CASSIFTLANTGELFF
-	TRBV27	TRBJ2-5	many	TGTGCCAGCAGGTCTCCTCCAGAGACCCAGTACTTC	CASRSPPETQYF
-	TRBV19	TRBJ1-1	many	TGTGCCAGTAGTTCCCCCGGACGGATTTTGACTGAAGCTTTCTTT	CASSSPGRILTEAFF
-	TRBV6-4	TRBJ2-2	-	TGTGCCAGCAAGCGGTTGGGAACCGGGGAGCTGTTTTTT	CASKRLGTGELFF
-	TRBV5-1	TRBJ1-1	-	TGCGCCAGCAGCTTCCGGACACCGAACACTGAAGCTTTCTTT	CASSFRTPNTEAFF